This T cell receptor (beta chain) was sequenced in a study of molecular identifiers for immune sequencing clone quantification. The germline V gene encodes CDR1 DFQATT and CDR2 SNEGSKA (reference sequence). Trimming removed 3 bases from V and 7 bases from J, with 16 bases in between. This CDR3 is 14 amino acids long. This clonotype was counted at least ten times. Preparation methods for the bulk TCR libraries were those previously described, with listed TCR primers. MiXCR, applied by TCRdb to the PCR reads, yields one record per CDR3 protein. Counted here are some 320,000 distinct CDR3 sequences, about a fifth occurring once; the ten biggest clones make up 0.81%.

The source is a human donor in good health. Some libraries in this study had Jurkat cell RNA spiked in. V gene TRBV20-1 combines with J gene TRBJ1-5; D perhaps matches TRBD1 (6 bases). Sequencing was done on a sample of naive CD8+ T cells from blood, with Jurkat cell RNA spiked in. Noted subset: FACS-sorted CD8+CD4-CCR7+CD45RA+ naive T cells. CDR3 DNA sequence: TGCAGTGCTAGGCAGACAGGTCTGGGACAGCCCCAGCATTTT. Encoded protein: CSARQTGLGQPQHF.